Listed below are T cell receptor beta chains from one sample, sequenced in a study of response to subunit inactivated influenza vaccine. TCRdb processed the RT-PCR reads anew with MiXCR; each CDR3 protein has one entry. Counted here are roughly 700,000 distinct CDR3 sequences, approximately 14% occurring once; the ten biggest clones make up roughly 12%. The specimen comprised PBMCs from blood, sampled 12 days after vaccination. These receptor sequences come from a man aged 50 or older who received an inactivated influenza vaccine. Each CDR3 is given with its conserved first and last residue. The D gene is left open where the match is weak. The listing skips clone size in some rows; elsewhere it reads once, few, many or a size class.

NA	TRBV30	TRBJ2-7	NA	CAWTHEAANEQYF	TGTGCCTGGACCCATGAGGCAGCGAACGAGCAGTACTTC
few	TRBV7-8	TRBJ2-5	NA	CASSLGQYRETQYF	TGTGCCAGCAGCTTAGGGCAGTATCGGGAGACCCAGTACTTC
few	TRBV18	TRBJ2-1	TRBD1	CASSPGQGLNEQFF	TGTGCCAGCTCACCGGGACAGGGATTGAATGAGCAGTTCTTC
many	TRBV4-2	TRBJ2-1	NA	CASSQDPHDKYNEQFF	TGTGCCAGCAGCCAAGATCCCCACGACAAGTACAATGAGCAGTTCTTC
few	TRBV4-3	TRBJ2-3	TRBD2	CASSQEGTSGGSTDTQYF	TGCGCCAGCAGCCAAGAAGGGACTAGCGGGGGGAGCACAGATACGCAGTATTTT
few	TRBV6-6	TRBJ1-1	TRBD1	CASRQGALRAFF	TGTGCCAGCAGACAGGGGGCGCTTCGAGCTTTCTTT
NA	TRBV11-2	TRBJ1-6	NA	CASSLAGQDRNSPLHF	TGTGCCAGCAGCTTAGCGGGGCAGGACCGTAATTCACCCCTCCACTTT
NA	TRBV7-7	TRBJ2-7	NA	CASSRGIAYEQYF	TGTGCTAGCAGCCGAGGGATTGCCTACGAGCAGTACTTC
many	TRBV20-1	TRBJ2-1	NA	CSARPPTLNNEQFF	TGCAGTGCTAGACCTCCTACCCTCAACAATGAGCAGTTCTTC
few	TRBV7-9	TRBJ1-6	NA	CASSPGRGGGSPLHF	TGTGCCAGCAGCCCAGGGCGGGGAGGAGGATCACCCCTCCACTTT
NA	TRBV18	TRBJ2-5	NA	CASSREITETQYF	TGTGCCAGCTCCCGGGAAATCACAGAGACCCAGTACTTC
few	TRBV12-3/TRBV12-4	TRBJ2-3	TRBD2	CASSIGTSGATDTQYF	TGTGCCAGCAGTATAGGGACTAGCGGGGCCACAGATACGCAGTATTTT
many	TRBV5-5	TRBJ2-7	NA	CASSLALVYEQYF	TGTGCCAGCAGCTTGGCCCTAGTCTACGAGCAGTACTTC
few	TRBV30	TRBJ1-6	TRBD1	CAWSTGTDNSPLHF	TGTGCCTGGAGCACCGGGACAGATAATTCACCCCTCCACTTT
few	TRBV12-3/TRBV12-4	TRBJ2-2	NA	CASRLAGTTDTGELFF	TGTGCCAGCAGACTCGCAGGGACAACCGACACCGGGGAGCTGTTTTTT
few	TRBV25-1	TRBJ2-5	TRBD1	CASSGGQGARETQYF	TGTGCCAGCAGTGGGGGACAGGGGGCGCGTGAGACCCAGTACTTC
few	TRBV19	TRBJ2-2	NA	CASTDQGISSTGELFF	TGTGCCAGTACCGATCAGGGGATTTCGAGCACCGGGGAGCTGTTTTTT
many	TRBV6-2/TRBV6-3	TRBJ2-7	NA	CASSPRMWLYF	TGTGCCAGCAGCCCCCGGATGTGGCTGTACTTC
NA	TRBV7-3	TRBJ2-7	NA	CASSLGARYEQYF	TGTGCCAGCAGCTTAGGGGCGCGCTACGAGCAGTACTTC
NA	TRBV11-2	TRBJ2-3	NA	CASSLVGITDTQYF	TGTGCCAGCAGCTTAGTGGGGATCACAGATACGCAGTATTTT
few	TRBV12-3/TRBV12-4	TRBJ1-5	NA	CASSQGNNQPQHF	TGTGCCAGCAGCCAGGGGAACAATCAGCCCCAGCATTTT